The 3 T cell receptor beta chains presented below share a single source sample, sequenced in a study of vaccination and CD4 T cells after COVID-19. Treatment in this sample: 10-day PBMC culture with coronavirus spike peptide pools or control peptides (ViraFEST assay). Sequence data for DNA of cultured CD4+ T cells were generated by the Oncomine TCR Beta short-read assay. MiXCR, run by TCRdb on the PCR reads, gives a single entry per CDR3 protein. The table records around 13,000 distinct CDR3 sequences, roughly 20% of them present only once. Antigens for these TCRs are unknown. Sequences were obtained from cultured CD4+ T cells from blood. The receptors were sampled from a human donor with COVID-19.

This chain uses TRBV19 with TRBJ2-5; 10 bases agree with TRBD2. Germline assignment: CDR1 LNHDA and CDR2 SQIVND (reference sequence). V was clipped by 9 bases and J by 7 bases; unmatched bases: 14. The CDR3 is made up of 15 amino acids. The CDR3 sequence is CASSPTSGVGGTQYF. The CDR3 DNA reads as TGTGCCAGCTCACCAACTAGCGGGGTTGGGGGGACCCAGTACTTC.

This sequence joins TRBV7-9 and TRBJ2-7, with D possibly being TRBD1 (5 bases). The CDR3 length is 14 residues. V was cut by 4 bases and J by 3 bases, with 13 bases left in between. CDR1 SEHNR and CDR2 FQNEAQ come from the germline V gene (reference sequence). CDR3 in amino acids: CASSSSGLGYEQYF. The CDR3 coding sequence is TGTGCCAGCAGCTCATCAGGGTTGGGCTACGAGCAGTACTTC.

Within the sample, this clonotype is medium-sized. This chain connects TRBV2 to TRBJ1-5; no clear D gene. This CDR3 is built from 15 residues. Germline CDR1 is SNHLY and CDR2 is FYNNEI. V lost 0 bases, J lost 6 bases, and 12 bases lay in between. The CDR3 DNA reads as TGTGCCAGCAGTGAAGCAAGCAGTCGGGTTCAGCCCCAGCATTTT. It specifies CASSEASSRVQPQHF.